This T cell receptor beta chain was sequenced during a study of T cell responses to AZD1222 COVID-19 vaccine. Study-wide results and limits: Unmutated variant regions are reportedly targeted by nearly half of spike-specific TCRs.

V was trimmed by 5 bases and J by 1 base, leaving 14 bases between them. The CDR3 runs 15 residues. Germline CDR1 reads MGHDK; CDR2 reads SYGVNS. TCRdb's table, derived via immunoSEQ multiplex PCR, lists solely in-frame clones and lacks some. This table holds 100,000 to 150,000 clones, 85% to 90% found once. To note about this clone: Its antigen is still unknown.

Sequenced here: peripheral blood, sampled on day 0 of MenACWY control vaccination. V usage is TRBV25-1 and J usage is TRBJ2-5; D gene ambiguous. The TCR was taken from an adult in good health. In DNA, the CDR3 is TGTGCCAGCAGTCAGTTCCGGGCCACCCAAGAGACCCAGTACTTC. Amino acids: CASSQFRATQETQYF.